A single sample is the source of the 21 T cell receptor beta chains below, sequenced in a study of CD8 T cells in Susac syndrome. The authors reverse transcribed roughly 0.5 to 1 ug RNA with random hexamers. TCRdb passed the immunoSEQ multiplex PCR reads through MiXCR, listing each CDR3 protein once. The sample yields roughly 200,000 distinct CDR3 sequences, just under 95% seen once. Sample: CD4+ T cells from PBMCs. These receptors were obtained from a human donor with Susac syndrome.

The chain links TRBV9 to TRBJ2-5, with 8 bases matching TRBD2. This CDR3 has 15 residues. The trim removed 4 bases at V and 0 bases at J, leaving 5 bases unmatched. Germline CDR1 SGDLS, CDR2 YYNGEE. CDR3 DNA sequence: TGTGCCAGCAGCCGGGGACTAGTGAACCAAGAGACCCAGTACTTC. As protein: CASSRGLVNQETQYF.

This clonotype has only a few counts. The rearrangement links TRBV4-1 to TRBJ2-1, with unresolved D. The length of the CDR3 is 14 residues. V was pared by 1 base and J by 6 bases, with 10 bases between. CDR1 is MGHRA, CDR2 YSYEKL, per germline. CDR3 nucleotides: TGCGCCAGCAGCCAAGGGTACAGTCTCAATGAGCAGTTCTTC. This sequence encodes CASSQGYSLNEQFF.

Only one count was recorded for this clonotype. This chain's CDR3 is CASRGNRAGSQETQYF. The CDR3 DNA follows: TGTGCCAGCAGGGGAAACAGGGCCGGTAGCCAAGAGACCCAGTACTTC. The chain joins TRBV7-2 to TRBJ2-5; a weak D match, TRBD1 (6 bases). Trimming removed 6 bases at V and 1 base at J, with 18 bases between. This CDR3 is 16 amino acids long. CDR1 and CDR2 from the germline V gene are SGHTA and FQGNSA.

The V and J genes are TRBV4-2 and TRBJ2-2; D unresolved. The germline CDR1 and CDR2 sequences are LGHNA and YNFKEQ. The CDR3 loop spans 15 amino acids. The germline V and J ends were trimmed by 1 base and 6 bases, with 12 bases remaining between them. In DNA, the CDR3 is TGTGCCAGCAGCCAAGGAAATCTTCGCGCCGGGGAGCTGTTTTTT. Protein: CASSQGNLRAGELFF.

This rearrangement joins TRBV20-1 to TRBJ1-1; 9 nucleotides line up with TRBD1. Germline trimming cut 2 bases from V and 5 bases from J; bases unmatched to any gene: 6. Germline CDR1 is DFQATT and CDR2 is SNEGSKA (reference sequence). The CDR3 totals 14 residues. As DNA, the CDR3 is TGCAGTGCTAGAACGGACAGGGGCGATACTGAAGCTTTCTTT. It encodes CSARTDRGDTEAFF.

The V gene is TRBV9, the J gene TRBJ2-5; D is unresolved. V shed 2 bases and J shed 0 bases, with 8 bases lying between them. The V gene's germline CDR1 is SGDLS and CDR2 YYNGEE. The CDR3 runs to 14 residues. CDR3 sequence reads: CASSVGPDQETQYF. In nucleotides, the CDR3 is TGTGCCAGCAGCGTCGGCCCAGACCAAGAGACCCAGTACTTC. Variable domain in full (rest from reference TRBV9 and TRBJ2-5): DSGVTQTPKHLITATGQRVTLRCSPRSGDLSVYWYQQSLDQGLQFLIQYYNGEERAKGNILERFSAQQFPDLHSELNLSSLELGDSALYFCASSVGPDQETQYFGPGTRLLVL.

This chain connects TRBV18 to TRBJ1-1; 9 bases agree with TRBD1. This CDR3 has 14 amino acids. V was clipped by 5 bases and J by 11 bases; unmatched bases: 12. The V gene's germline CDR1 is KGHSH and CDR2 LQKENI. CDR3 nucleotide sequence: TGTGCCAGCTCAACGGACAGGGGAGTCTCCAACGCTTTCTTT. Encoded protein: CASSTDRGVSNAFF.

The J gene is TRBJ1-2, the V gene TRBV20-1; 10 bases map to TRBD1. Germline-derived CDR1 and CDR2 are DFQATT and SNEGSKA (reference sequence). This CDR3 is built from 13 residues. The DNA of the CDR3 is TGCAGAGGAAACGCGGGACAGGGGAGCCGCGGCACCTTC. This translates into CRGNAGQGSRGTF.

This chain joins TRBV6-2 or TRBV6-3 and TRBJ2-1; 14 bases fit TRBD2. This CDR3 contains 15 residues. From germline, CDR1 is MNHEY and CDR2 SVGEGT. Losses at the gene ends were 6 bases for V and 9 bases for J; bases not matched to a gene: 7. CDR3 sequence (DNA): TGTGCCAGCAGGTTGACTAGCGGGGGGGCGCGTGAGCAGTTCTTC. Translating gives CASRLTSGGAREQFF.

The genes are TRBV7-9 and TRBJ2-1; 14 bases map to TRBD2. In germline, CDR1 is SEHNR, CDR2 FQNEAQ (reference sequence). This CDR3 is 13 amino acids long. Germline trimming cut 6 bases from V and 13 bases from J; bases unmatched to any gene: 5. The CDR3 DNA follows: TGTGCCAGCAGGCCAGGGACTAGCGGGGGCCAGTTCTTC. It specifies CASRPGTSGGQFF.

The J gene is TRBJ2-7, the V gene TRBV2; the match to TRBD2 covers 7 bases. CDR1 and CDR2 (germline): SNHLY, FYNNEI. The junction had 9 bases not matched to a gene; V was cut back by 7 bases and J by 3 bases. The CDR3 has 14 amino acids. The CDR3 bases are TGTGCCAGCAAATTAAGCGGGACGAGCTACGAGCAGTACTTC. Protein product: CASKLSGTSYEQYF.

V gene TRBV19 combines with J gene TRBJ2-3; unclear D gene. Trimming removed 2 bases at V and 3 bases at J, with 3 bases between. The CDR3 has 12 residues. Germline V gene sequence: CDR1 LNHDA, CDR2 SQIVND (reference sequence). CDR3 coding DNA: TGTGCCAGTAGTATAAGGACAGATACGCAGTATTTT. Translation gives CASSIRTDTQYF.

V and J are TRBV30 and TRBJ2-7; 8 bases are shared with TRBD2. Germline V gives CDR1 GTSNPN, CDR2 SVGIG (reference sequence). The CDR3 runs 16 residues. The J segment lost 4 bases and the V segment lost 3 bases, leaving 14 bases of the junction unmatched. The CDR3 sequence is CAWRPASSGWIYEQYF. CDR3 in DNA: TGTGCCTGGAGGCCAGCCTCTAGCGGGTGGATATACGAGCAGTACTTC.

The CDR3 reads CASSRTGGGGLFREQFF. As DNA, the CDR3 is TGTGCCAGCAGCAGAACCGGGGGAGGTGGATTGTTTCGGGAGCAGTTCTTC. This sequence joins TRBV21-1 and TRBJ2-1; TRBD2, the table's D call, lacks a check against the DNA. TRBV21-1 is designated a pseudogene. This CDR3 comprises 17 residues.

The chain recombines TRBV5-1 with TRBJ2-2; D may be TRBD2 (5 bases). CDR1 and CDR2 from the germline V gene are SGHRS and YFSETQ. V was trimmed by 5 bases and J by 6 bases, leaving 14 bases between them. The CDR3 loop spans 14 amino acids. For the CDR3, the DNA is TGCGCCAGCAGTACGCGGGTCACCTCCGGGGAGCTGTTTTTT. This encodes CASSTRVTSGELFF.

The chain carries TRBV28 and TRBJ1-2; no definite D call. CDR1 and CDR2 from the germline V gene are MDHEN and SYDVKM. Trimming stripped 6 bases from V and 1 base from J, with 3 bases between. The CDR3 has 11 amino acids. The DNA for the CDR3 is TGTGCCAGCAGGGGTAACTATGGCTACACCTTC. Its translation is CASRGNYGYTF.

This clonotype showed up just once. The rearrangement joins TRBV7-9 to TRBJ1-2; D perhaps matches TRBD1 (5 bases). Germline CDR1 reads SEHNR; CDR2 reads FQNEAQ (reference sequence). V gave up 1 base and J gave up 4 bases, with 10 bases separating them. CDR3 size: 14 residues. This CDR3 is CASSLGGTSYGYTF. The CDR3 nucleotides are TGTGCCAGCAGCTTAGGAGGGACGAGCTATGGCTACACCTTC.

The V gene is TRBV18, the J gene TRBJ2-7, with TRBD1 as a possible D gene (6 bases). Trimming stripped 5 bases from V and 1 base from J, with 9 bases between. The CDR3 spans 13 residues. Germline values: CDR1 KGHSH, CDR2 LQKENI. CDR3 nucleotides: TGTGCCAGCTCAATCGGGACATCCTACGAGCAGTACTTC. The encoded protein is CASSIGTSYEQYF.

This clonotype was recorded once. The chain recombines TRBV7-6 with TRBJ2-3, with TRBD1 identical over 8 bases. This CDR3 comprises 15 residues. Trimming removed 6 bases from V and 1 base from J; junction bases left unmatched: 6. The V gene's germline CDR1 is SGHVS and CDR2 FNYEAQ. CDR3 nucleotide sequence: TGTGCCAGCAGTCCGGGACAGGACCGCACAGATACGCAGTATTTT. Encoded protein: CASSPGQDRTDTQYF.

The rearrangement uses TRBV7-9 and TRBJ1-2; D uncertain. This CDR3 has 13 amino acids. Germline V gives CDR1 SEHNR, CDR2 FQNEAQ (reference sequence). Trimming took 4 bases from V and 1 from J, leaving 7 bases between them. CDR3 amino acids: CASSSDFNYGYTF. CDR3 sequence (DNA): TGTGCCAGCAGCTCGGACTTTAACTATGGCTACACCTTC.

The CDR3 loop reads CASSLVGFGQFF. The CDR3 nucleotides are TGTGCCAGCAGCCTTGTGGGGTTCGGGCAGTTCTTC. The J gene is TRBJ2-1, the V gene TRBV12-3 or TRBV12-4; D remains ambiguous. This CDR3 is 12 amino acids long. V gave up 6 bases and J gave up 12 bases, with 15 bases separating them.